The clone carrying this TCR beta chain was observed a few times. Trimming took off 5 bases at V and 6 bases at J, with 17 bases between the two ends. The CDR3 runs to 15 residues. In germline, CDR1 is LNHDA, CDR2 SQIVND (reference sequence). This entry belongs to a study of blood T cell repertoires in COVID-19. Background on the study: Both acute and convalescent COVID-19 samples were obtained from the United States, Italy and Spain. Sources were T cells, B-cell-depleted T cells, or PBMCs; the material itself was cDNA or gDNA.

As processed by the authors: Amplifying reference gene primers gave estimates of nucleated cell counts. The data were produced by immunoSEQ multiplex PCR, yet TCRdb's version contains in-frame clones alone and is incomplete. V and J calls plus clone size are reproduced from that table; the DNA served to infer D and trimming. This sample yields about 200,000 clones, of which 85% to 90% are seen a single time; 0.75% to 0.95% belongs to the top ten. The chain has TRBV19 and TRBJ1-5; no clear D gene. The source is a woman aged 70-85 years with acute or convalescent COVID-19. Sequencing was carried out using peripheral blood. The CDR3 sequence is CASSPTTRTLQPQHF. Written as DNA, the CDR3 is TGTGCCAGTAGTCCAACTACACGGACTCTTCAGCCCCAGCATTTT.